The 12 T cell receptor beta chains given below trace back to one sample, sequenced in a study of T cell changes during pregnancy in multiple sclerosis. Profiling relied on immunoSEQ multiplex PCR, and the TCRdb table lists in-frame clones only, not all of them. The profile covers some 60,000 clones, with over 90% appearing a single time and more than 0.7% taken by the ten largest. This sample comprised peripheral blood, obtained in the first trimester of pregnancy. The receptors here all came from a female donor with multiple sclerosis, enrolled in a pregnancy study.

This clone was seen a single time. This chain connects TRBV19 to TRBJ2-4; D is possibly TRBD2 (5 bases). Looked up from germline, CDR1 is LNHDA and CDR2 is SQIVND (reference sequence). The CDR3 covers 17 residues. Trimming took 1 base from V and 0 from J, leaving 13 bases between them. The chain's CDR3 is CASSIVGVGLAKNIQYF. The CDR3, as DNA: TGTGCCAGTAGTATAGTCGGGGTAGGCCTAGCCAAAAACATTCAGTACTTC.

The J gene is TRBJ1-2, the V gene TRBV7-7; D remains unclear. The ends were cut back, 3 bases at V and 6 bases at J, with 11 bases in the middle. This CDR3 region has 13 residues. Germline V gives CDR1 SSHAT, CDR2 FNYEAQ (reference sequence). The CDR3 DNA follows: TGTGCCAGCAGCTTTGTGTTGGAGAATGGCTACACCTTC. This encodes CASSFVLENGYTF.

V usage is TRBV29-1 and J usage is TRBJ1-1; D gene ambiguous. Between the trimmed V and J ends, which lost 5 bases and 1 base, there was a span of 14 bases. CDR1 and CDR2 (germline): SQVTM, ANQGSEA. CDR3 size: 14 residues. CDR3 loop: CSVLPGGRNTEAFF. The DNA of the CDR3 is TGCAGCGTTCTACCCGGAGGACGGAACACTGAAGCTTTCTTT. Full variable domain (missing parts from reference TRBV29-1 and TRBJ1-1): SAVISQKPSRDICQRGTSLTIQCQVDSQVTMMFWYRQQPGQSLTLIATANQGSEATYESGFVIDKFPISRPNLTFSTLTVSNMSPEDSSIYLCSVLPGGRNTEAFFGQGTRLTVV.

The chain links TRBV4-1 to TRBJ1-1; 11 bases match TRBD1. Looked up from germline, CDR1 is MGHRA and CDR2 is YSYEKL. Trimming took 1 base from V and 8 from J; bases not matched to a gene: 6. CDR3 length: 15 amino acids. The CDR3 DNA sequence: TGCGCCAGCAGCCAAGCAGGACAGGGGGCAGTCGAAGCTTTCTTT. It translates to CASSQAGQGAVEAFF.

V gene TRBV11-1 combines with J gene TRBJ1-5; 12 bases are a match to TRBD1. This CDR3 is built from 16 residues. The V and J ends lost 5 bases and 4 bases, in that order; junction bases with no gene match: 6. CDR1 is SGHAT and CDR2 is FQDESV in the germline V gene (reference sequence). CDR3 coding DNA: TGTGCCAGCAGCCGAGGGACAGGGGGCAATAATCAGCCCCAGCATTTT. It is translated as CASSRGTGGNNQPQHF.

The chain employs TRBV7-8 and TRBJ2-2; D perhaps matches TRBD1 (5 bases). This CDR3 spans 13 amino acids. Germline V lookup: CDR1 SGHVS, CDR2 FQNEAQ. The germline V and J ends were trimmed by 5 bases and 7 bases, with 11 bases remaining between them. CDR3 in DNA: TGTGCCAGCAGCCCCAGGGTATACGGGGAGCTGTTTTTT. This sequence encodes CASSPRVYGELFF. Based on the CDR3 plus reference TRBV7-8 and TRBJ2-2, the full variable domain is GAGVSQSPRYKVAKRGQDVALRCDPISGHVSLFWYQQALGQGPEFLTYFQNEAQLDKSGLPSDRFFAERPEGSVSTLKIQRTQQEDSAVYLCASSPRVYGELFFGEGSRLTVL.

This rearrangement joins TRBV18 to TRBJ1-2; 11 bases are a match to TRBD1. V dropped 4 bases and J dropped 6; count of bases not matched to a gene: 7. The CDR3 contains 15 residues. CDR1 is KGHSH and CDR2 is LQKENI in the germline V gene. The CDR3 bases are TGTGCCAGCTCACAGACCGGGACAGGGGGGCATGGCTACACCTTC. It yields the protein CASSQTGTGGHGYTF.

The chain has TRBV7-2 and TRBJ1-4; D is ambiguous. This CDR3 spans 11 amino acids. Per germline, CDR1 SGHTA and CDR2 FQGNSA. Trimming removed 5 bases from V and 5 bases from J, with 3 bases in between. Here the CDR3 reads CASSRNEKLFF. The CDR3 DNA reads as TGTGCCAGCAGCCGGAATGAAAAACTGTTTTTT.

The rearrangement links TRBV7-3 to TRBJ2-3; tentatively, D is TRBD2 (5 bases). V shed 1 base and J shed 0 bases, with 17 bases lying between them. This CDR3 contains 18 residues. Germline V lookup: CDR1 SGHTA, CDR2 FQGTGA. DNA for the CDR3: TGTGCCAGCAGCTTAAGAGGGAGAAGCGTAACTAGCACAGATACGCAGTATTTT. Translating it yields CASSLRGRSVTSTDTQYF.

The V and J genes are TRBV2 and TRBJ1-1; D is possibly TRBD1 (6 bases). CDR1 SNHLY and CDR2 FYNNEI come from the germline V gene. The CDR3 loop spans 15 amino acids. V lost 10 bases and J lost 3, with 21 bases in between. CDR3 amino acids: CATRGEFLEHTEAFF. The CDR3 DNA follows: TGTGCCACCAGGGGAGAGTTCCTGGAGCACACTGAAGCTTTCTTT.

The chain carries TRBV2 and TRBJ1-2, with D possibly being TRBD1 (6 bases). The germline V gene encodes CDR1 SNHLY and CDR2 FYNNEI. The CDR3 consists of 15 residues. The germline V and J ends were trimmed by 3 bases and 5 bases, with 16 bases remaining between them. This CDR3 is CASSDGADRIYGYTF. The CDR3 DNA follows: TGTGCCAGCAGTGATGGTGCGGACAGAATTTATGGCTACACCTTC.

The CDR3 protein is CASSLEGDFNQPQHF. The CDR3 region has the DNA TGTGCCAGCAGCTTAGAAGGGGACTTCAATCAGCCCCAGCATTTT. The rearrangement joins TRBV7-8 to TRBJ1-5; D possibly corresponds to TRBD1 (5 bases). The CDR3 extends over 15 amino acids. Germline values: CDR1 SGHVS, CDR2 FQNEAQ. V was clipped by 1 base and J by 3 bases, with 10 bases between them.